Presented here are 23 T cell receptor beta chains from one specimen sequenced in a study of cytomegalovirus exposure and HLA in healthy donors. Vbeta (60) and Jbeta (13) primers were used in the PCR. The method was immunoSEQ multiplex PCR; TCRdb's version includes in-frame clones alone and lacks a portion of them. Among roughly 100,000 clones listed, about 80% were seen once. Sequenced sample: PBMCs. The receptors were gathered from a woman younger than 35 in good health and CMV-seropositive.

The chain joins TRBV10-3 to TRBJ1-5; D is perhaps TRBD1 (6 bases). Trimming removed 6 bases at V and 7 bases at J, with 19 bases between. Germline V lookup: CDR1 ENHRY, CDR2 SYGVKD. This CDR3 comprises 15 residues. CDR3 loop: CAIRDDRTAQQPQHF. The CDR3 region has the DNA TGTGCCATCAGAGATGACAGGACAGCACAGCAGCCCCAGCATTTT.

The rearrangement links TRBV19 to TRBJ2-7; TRBD1 agrees at 7 bases. Germline CDR1 LNHDA, CDR2 SQIVND (reference sequence). This CDR3 has 13 residues. V shed 5 bases, J shed 4 bases, and the junction held 5 bases outside the gene matches. In DNA form, the CDR3 reads TGTGCCAGTAGTCCAGGGGGTTGGTACGAGCAGTACTTC. It yields the protein CASSPGGWYEQYF.

The chain carries TRBV23-1 and TRBJ2-5, with 9 bases matching TRBD1. TRBV23-1 falls under the ORF class, with uncertain function. The CDR3 has 22 residues. With 0 bases clipped from V and 4 bases from J, the junction kept 24 bases outside the gene matches. The CDR3 reads CASSQSGGDRAVRPIGLETQYF. CDR3 nucleotide sequence: TGCGCCAGCAGTCAATCGGGGGGGGACAGGGCTGTTAGGCCTATAGGTTTAGAGACCCAGTACTTC.

The chain is built from TRBV6-1 and TRBJ1-1, with D possibly TRBD1 on 6 matching bases. Per germline, CDR1 MNHNS and CDR2 SASEGT. V lost 6 bases and J 8 bases, leaving 16 bases between the germline ends. CDR3 length: 13 amino acids. CDR3 loop: CASRPSPGTEAFF. The CDR3 coding sequence is TGTGCCAGCAGACCATCCCCCGGGACAGAAGCTTTCTTT.

The rearrangement links TRBV5-1 to TRBJ1-4, with D possibly matching TRBD1 (5 bases). From germline, CDR1 is SGHRS and CDR2 YFSETQ. Trimming shortened V by 5 bases and J by 4 bases, and 12 bases separated the two germline ends. The CDR3 length is 14 residues. The CDR3 DNA reads as TGCGCCAGCAGTTACGACAGCCTTAATGAAAAACTGTTTTTT. This encodes CASSYDSLNEKLFF.

This clone was observed a handful of times. The chain links TRBV28 to TRBJ2-1; TRBD2 matches at 10 bases. CDR1 is MDHEN, CDR2 SYDVKM, per germline. The CDR3 covers 15 residues. Trimming removed 2 bases from V and 4 bases from J; junction bases left unmatched: 2. The CDR3 protein is CASSLLAGVYNEQFF. DNA of the CDR3: TGTGCCAGCAGTTTACTAGCGGGAGTATACAATGAGCAGTTCTTC.

The chain recombines TRBV6-1 with TRBJ1-1; no reliable D call. The CDR3 consists of 15 residues. Trimming pared 6 bases from V and 1 base from J, leaving 15 bases between. Germline V gene data show CDR1 as MNHNS and CDR2 as SASEGT. The CDR3 protein is CASRVRGVGNTEAFF. The CDR3, as DNA: TGTGCCAGCAGGGTGCGCGGTGTTGGGAACACTGAAGCTTTCTTT.

V usage is TRBV27 and J usage is TRBJ1-1; D not resolved. Between the trimmed V and J ends, which lost 5 bases and 8 bases, there was a span of 15 bases. This CDR3 has 13 amino acids. Germline V gives CDR1 MNHEY, CDR2 SMNVEV (reference sequence). This CDR3 reads CASSTQTDFEAFF. DNA for the CDR3: TGTGCCAGCAGTACACAGACCGATTTCGAAGCTTTCTTT.

This sequence joins TRBV10-3 and TRBJ2-3, with TRBD1 identical over 7 bases. J was trimmed by 4 bases and V by 3 bases; bases with no gene match: 13. The CDR3 length is 17 residues. The germline V gene has CDR1 ENHRY and CDR2 SYGVKD. The CDR3 loop is CAISDPRDSRPADTQYF. Here the CDR3 DNA reads TGTGCCATCAGTGACCCACGGGACAGTCGACCAGCAGATACGCAGTATTTT.

The rearrangement links TRBV19 to TRBJ2-7; 8 bases agree with TRBD2. The CDR3 has 14 amino acids. V shed 5 bases, J shed 4 bases, and the junction held 7 bases outside the gene matches. CDR1 LNHDA and CDR2 SQIVND come from the germline V gene (reference sequence). The CDR3 is CASSATSGSYEQYF. The CDR3 nucleotides read TGTGCCAGTAGTGCCACGAGCGGGAGTTACGAGCAGTACTTC.

The chain recombines TRBV6-6 with TRBJ1-1; D is unclear. Trimming removed 10 bases at V and 8 bases at J, with 20 bases between. This CDR3 is 13 amino acids long. Looked up from germline, CDR1 is MNHNY and CDR2 is SVGAGI (reference sequence). CDR3 in DNA: TGTGCCATCAACGACCCGGGGTACGCCGAAGCTTTCTTT. Encoded protein: CAINDPGYAEAFF.

The rearrangement uses TRBV19 and TRBJ1-1; D uncertain. The CDR3 consists of 14 residues. Trimming took 5 bases from V and 0 from J, leaving 10 bases between them. Germline CDR1 reads LNHDA; CDR2 reads SQIVND (reference sequence). The CDR3 nucleotides read TGTGCCAGTAGTTTATCAAACATGAACACTGAAGCTTTCTTT. This translates into CASSLSNMNTEAFF.

This chain links TRBV11-2 with TRBJ2-7; 7 nucleotides align to TRBD1. The CDR3 covers 12 residues. CDR1 and CDR2 from the germline V gene are SGHAT and FQNNGV. J was trimmed by 5 bases and V by 6 bases; bases with no gene match: 4. The CDR3 loop is CASRTGSDEQYF. DNA for the CDR3: TGTGCCAGCAGGACAGGGTCTGACGAGCAGTACTTC.

The DNA for the CDR3 is TGCGCCAGCAGCCAGAGGGGGCCGGGGGTCCAAGAGACCCAGTACTTC. It yields the protein CASSQRGPGVQETQYF. The chain combines TRBV4-1 with TRBJ2-5; D might be TRBD1 (7 bases). In germline, CDR1 is MGHRA, CDR2 YSYEKL. The CDR3 extends over 16 amino acids. Trimming took 3 bases from V and 1 from J, leaving 15 bases between them.

The CDR3 DNA reads as TGTGCCAGCAGCGCTACTAGCGGCTCCTACAATGAGCAGTTCTTC. It yields the protein CASSATSGSYNEQFF. V gene TRBV9 combines with J gene TRBJ2-1, with 8 bases that match TRBD2. V lost 3 bases, J lost 0 bases, and 2 bases stayed unmatched. The germline CDR1 and CDR2 sequences are SGDLS and YYNGEE. The CDR3 runs to 15 residues.

This chain uses TRBV19 with TRBJ1-5; D call uncertain. With 2 bases removed from V and 4 bases from J, the gap between germline ends came to 12 bases. The CDR3 contains 15 residues. Germline V gives CDR1 LNHDA, CDR2 SQIVND (reference sequence). The CDR3 sequence is CASSILLRGNQPQHF. In DNA form, the CDR3 reads TGTGCCAGTAGTATACTTTTGAGAGGGAATCAGCCCCAGCATTTT.

CDR3 nucleotides: TGTGCCTGGAGTGGTACGGGGGGCCGGTACGAGCAGTACTTC. As protein: CAWSGTGGRYEQYF. The chain employs TRBV30 and TRBJ2-7, with D perhaps TRBD2 (7 bases). Germline CDR1 GTSNPN, CDR2 SVGIG (reference sequence). The CDR3 contains 14 residues. The V end was cut by 1 base, the J end by 4 bases, with 14 bases between.

The chain is built from TRBV6-6 and TRBJ1-2; D unclear. Germline V gives CDR1 MNHNY, CDR2 SVGAGI (reference sequence). V was shortened by 6 bases and J by 4 bases, with 6 bases between the two germline ends. The CDR3 spans 11 residues. The CDR3 spells CASSDTYGYTF. The CDR3 coding sequence is TGTGCCAGCAGCGACACCTATGGCTACACCTTC.

This CDR3 reads CASSLAALAAYNEQFF. In nucleotides, the CDR3 is TGTGCCAGCAGCTTAGCCGCTCTCGCGGCCTACAATGAGCAGTTCTTC. The chain recombines TRBV7-8 with TRBJ2-1; no definite D call. Trimming stripped 0 bases from V and 2 bases from J, with 11 bases between. The CDR3 totals 16 residues. The germline V gene has CDR1 SGHVS and CDR2 FQNEAQ.

The chain employs TRBV10-3 and TRBJ1-2; 7 bases are a match to TRBD1. V shed 6 bases and J 8 bases; nucleotides not matched to a gene: 6. The CDR3 has 12 amino acids. Germline CDR1 ENHRY, CDR2 SYGVKD. CDR3 region: CAISRQGGGYTF. CDR3 sequence (DNA): TGTGCCATCAGCAGACAGGGCGGCGGCTACACCTTC.

This CDR3 is CGTSATNEKLFF. The CDR3 DNA reads TGTGGTACAAGTGCAACTAATGAAAAACTGTTTTTT. The chain employs TRBV28 and TRBJ1-4; D is undetermined. In germline, CDR1 is MDHEN, CDR2 SYDVKM. CDR3 size: 12 residues.

The CDR3 reads CASSLAGGLYGELFF. The CDR3 region has the DNA TGTGCCAGCAGTTTAGCGGGAGGGCTATACGGGGAGCTGTTTTTT. The chain couples TRBV6-5 to TRBJ2-2; 11 bases fit TRBD2. Germline lookup yields CDR1 MNHEY and CDR2 SVGAGI. This CDR3 spans 15 amino acids. Trimming took 4 bases from V and 7 from J; bases not matched to a gene: 5.

The chain uses TRBV2 and TRBJ2-1; D gene uncertain. The CDR3 has 15 residues. The ends were cut back, 2 bases at V and 2 bases at J, with 10 bases in the middle. Germline values: CDR1 SNHLY, CDR2 FYNNEI. CDR3 residues: CASSESRAAYNEQFF. CDR3 DNA sequence: TGTGCCAGCAGTGAATCGCGTGCGGCCTACAATGAGCAGTTCTTC.